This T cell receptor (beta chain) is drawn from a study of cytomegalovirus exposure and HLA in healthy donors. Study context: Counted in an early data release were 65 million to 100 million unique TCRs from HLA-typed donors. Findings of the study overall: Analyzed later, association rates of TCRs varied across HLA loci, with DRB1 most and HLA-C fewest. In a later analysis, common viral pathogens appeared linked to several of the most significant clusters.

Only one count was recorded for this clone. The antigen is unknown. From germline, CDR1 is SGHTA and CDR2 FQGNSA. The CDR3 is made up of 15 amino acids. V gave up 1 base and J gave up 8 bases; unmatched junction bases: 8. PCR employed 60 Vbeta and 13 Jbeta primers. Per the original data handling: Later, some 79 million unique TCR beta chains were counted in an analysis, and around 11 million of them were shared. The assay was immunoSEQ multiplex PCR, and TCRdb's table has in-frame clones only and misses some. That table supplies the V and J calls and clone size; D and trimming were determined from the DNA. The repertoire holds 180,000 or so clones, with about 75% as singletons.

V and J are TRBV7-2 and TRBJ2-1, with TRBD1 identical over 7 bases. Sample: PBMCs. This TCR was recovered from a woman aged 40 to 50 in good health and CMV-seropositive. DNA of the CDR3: TGTGCCAGCAGCTTAGGGTCCAGGGGGTTGGATGAGCAGTTCTTC. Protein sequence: CASSLGSRGLDEQFF.